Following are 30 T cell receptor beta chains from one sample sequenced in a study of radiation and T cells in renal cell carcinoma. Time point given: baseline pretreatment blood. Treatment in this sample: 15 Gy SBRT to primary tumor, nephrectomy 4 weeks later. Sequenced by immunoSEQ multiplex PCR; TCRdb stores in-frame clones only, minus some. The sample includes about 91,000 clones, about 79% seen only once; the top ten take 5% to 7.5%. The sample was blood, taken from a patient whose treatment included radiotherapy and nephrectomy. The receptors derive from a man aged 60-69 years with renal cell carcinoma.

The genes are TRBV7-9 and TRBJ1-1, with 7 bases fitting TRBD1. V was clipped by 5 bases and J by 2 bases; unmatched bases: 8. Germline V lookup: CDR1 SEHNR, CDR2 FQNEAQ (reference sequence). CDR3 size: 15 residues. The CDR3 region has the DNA TGTGCCAGCAGCCCCCCCCGGGACAGAAACACTGAAGCTTTCTTT. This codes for CASSPPRDRNTEAFF.

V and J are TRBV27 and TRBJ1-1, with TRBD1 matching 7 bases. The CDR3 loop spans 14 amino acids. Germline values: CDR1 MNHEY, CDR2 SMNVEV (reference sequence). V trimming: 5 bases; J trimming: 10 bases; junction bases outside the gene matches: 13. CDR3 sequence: CASSTQGGAEVAFF. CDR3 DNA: TGTGCCAGCAGTACGCAGGGGGGAGCGGAGGTAGCTTTCTTT.

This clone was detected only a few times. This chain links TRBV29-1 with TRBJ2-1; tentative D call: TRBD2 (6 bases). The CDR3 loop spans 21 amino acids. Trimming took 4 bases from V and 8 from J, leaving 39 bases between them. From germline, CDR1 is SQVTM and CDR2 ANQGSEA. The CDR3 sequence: CSVAAFLAGLDGRAGAHEQFF. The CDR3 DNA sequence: TGCAGCGTTGCTGCTTTCCTGGCGGGGTTAGATGGGCGGGCCGGAGCCCATGAGCAGTTCTTC.

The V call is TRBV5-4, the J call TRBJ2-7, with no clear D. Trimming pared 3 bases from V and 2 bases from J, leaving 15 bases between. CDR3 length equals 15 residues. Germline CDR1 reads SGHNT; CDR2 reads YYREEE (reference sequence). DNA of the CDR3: TGTGCCAGCAGCTCACAGAAACCGGCGGCCTACGAGCAGTACTTC. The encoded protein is CASSSQKPAAYEQYF.

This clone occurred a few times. CDR3 amino acids: CASRRENADTQYF. Here the CDR3 DNA reads TGTGCCAGCCGGCGGGAGAATGCAGATACGCAGTATTTT. The rearrangement links TRBV5-8 to TRBJ2-3; 7 positions agree with TRBD2. Germline V gene sequence: CDR1 SGHTS, CDR2 YDEGEE. The CDR3 has 13 amino acids. V shed 7 bases and J 4 bases; nucleotides not matched to a gene: 6.

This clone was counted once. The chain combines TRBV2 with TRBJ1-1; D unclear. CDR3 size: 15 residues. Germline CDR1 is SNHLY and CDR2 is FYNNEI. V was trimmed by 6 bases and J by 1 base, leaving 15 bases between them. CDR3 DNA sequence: TGTGCCAGCAGCCCAACGACCTGGGGGAACACTGAAGCTTTCTTT. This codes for CASSPTTWGNTEAFF.

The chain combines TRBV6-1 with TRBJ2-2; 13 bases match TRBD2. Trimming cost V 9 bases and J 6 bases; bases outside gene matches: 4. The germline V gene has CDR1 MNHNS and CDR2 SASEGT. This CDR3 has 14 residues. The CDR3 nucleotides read TGTGCCAGTAGACTAGCGGGAGGATCCGGGGAGCTGTTTTTT. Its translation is CASRLAGGSGELFF.

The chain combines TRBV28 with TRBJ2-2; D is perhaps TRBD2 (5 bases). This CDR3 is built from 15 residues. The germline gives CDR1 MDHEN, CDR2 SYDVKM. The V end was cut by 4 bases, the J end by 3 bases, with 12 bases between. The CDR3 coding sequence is TGTGCCAGCAGTTCGACACGGGGATACACCGGGGAGCTGTTTTTT. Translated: CASSSTRGYTGELFF.

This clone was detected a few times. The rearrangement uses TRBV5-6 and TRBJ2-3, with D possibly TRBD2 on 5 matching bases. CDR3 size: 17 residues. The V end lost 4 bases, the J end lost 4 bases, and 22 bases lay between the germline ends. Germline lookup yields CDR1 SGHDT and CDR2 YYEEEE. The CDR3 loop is CASSPLLATGNADTQYF. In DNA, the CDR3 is TGTGCCAGCAGCCCGCTTTTGGCCACGGGAAACGCAGATACGCAGTATTTT.

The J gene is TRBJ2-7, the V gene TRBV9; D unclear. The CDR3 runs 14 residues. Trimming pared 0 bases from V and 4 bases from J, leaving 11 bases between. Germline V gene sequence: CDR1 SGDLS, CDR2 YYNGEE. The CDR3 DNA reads TGTGCCAGCAGCGTAGTTGGGGAAGGTTACGAGCAGTACTTC. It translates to CASSVVGEGYEQYF.

CDR3 protein: CASRSSGQETQYF. CDR3 nucleotides: TGCGCCAGCAGGAGTTCGGGGCAAGAGACCCAGTACTTC. V gene TRBV5-1 combines with J gene TRBJ2-5; the D gene is possibly TRBD2 (5 bases). The CDR3 is made up of 13 amino acids. CDR1 and CDR2 from the germline V gene are SGHRS and YFSETQ. V lost 5 bases, J lost 2 bases, and 10 bases lay in between.

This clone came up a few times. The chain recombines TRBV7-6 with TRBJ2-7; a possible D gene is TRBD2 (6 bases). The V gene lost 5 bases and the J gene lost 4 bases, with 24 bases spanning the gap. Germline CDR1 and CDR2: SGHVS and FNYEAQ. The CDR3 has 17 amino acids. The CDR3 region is CASSQNLGLPGRYEQYF. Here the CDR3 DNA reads TGTGCCAGCAGCCAGAACTTGGGACTCCCCGGTCGGTACGAGCAGTACTTC.

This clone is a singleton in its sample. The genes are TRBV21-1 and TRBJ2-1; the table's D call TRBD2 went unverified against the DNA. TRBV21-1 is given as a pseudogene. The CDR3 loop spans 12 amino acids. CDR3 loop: CASSKARVEQFF. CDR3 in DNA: TGTGCCAGCAGCAAAGCGCGGGTTGAGCAGTTCTTC.

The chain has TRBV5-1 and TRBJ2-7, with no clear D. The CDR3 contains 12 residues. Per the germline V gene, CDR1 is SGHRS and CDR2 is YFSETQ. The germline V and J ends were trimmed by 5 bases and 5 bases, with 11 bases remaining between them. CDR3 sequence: CASRTPGNEQYF. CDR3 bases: TGCGCCAGCAGGACCCCTGGTAACGAGCAGTACTTC.

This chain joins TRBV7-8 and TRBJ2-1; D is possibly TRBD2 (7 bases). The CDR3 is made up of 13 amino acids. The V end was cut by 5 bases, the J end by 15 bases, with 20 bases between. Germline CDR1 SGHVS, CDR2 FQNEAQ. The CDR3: CASSPQRGGTGFF. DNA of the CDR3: TGTGCCAGCAGCCCCCAGAGGGGGGGGACGGGGTTCTTC.

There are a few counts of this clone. CDR3 DNA: TGCGCCAGCAGCTGGGACGGACTTAATGAAAAACTGTTTTTT. Translated: CASSWDGLNEKLFF. The chain employs TRBV5-1 and TRBJ1-4; possible D gene TRBD1, 5 bases. The CDR3 extends over 14 amino acids. V lost 3 bases to trimming and J lost 4 bases, with 10 bases between them. Per the germline V gene, CDR1 is SGHRS and CDR2 is YFSETQ.

The CDR3 spells CASSESGDTEAFF. DNA for the CDR3: TGCGCCAGCAGTGAGTCAGGGGACACTGAAGCTTTCTTT. The V call is TRBV10-1, the J call TRBJ1-1; possibly TRBD1 for D (5 bases). CDR1 is WNHNN and CDR2 is SYGVQD in the germline V gene (reference sequence). CDR3 length: 13 residues. V was shortened by 0 bases and J by 3 bases, with 5 bases between the two germline ends.

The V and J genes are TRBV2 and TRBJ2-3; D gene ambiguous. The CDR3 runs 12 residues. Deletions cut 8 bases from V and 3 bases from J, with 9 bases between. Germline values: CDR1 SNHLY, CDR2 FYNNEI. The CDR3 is CASERETDTQYF. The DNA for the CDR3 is TGTGCCAGCGAAAGGGAAACAGATACGCAGTATTTT.

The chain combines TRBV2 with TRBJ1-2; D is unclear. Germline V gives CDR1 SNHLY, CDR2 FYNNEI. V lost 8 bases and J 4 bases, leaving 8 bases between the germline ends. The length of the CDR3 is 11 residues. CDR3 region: CASSTLYGYTF. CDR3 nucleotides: TGTGCCAGCTCTACCCTCTATGGCTACACCTTC.

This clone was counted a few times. CDR3 bases: TGTGCCAGTAGTAGCAGGAGGGGGACGGGCTCCTACGAGCAGTACTTC. Translation gives CASSSRRGTGSYEQYF. The chain uses TRBV19 and TRBJ2-7, with D perhaps being TRBD1 or TRBD2 (6 bases each). CDR3 length: 16 residues. Germline loops: CDR1 LNHDA, CDR2 SQIVND (reference sequence). Trimming removed 4 bases from V and 0 bases from J, with 16 bases in between.

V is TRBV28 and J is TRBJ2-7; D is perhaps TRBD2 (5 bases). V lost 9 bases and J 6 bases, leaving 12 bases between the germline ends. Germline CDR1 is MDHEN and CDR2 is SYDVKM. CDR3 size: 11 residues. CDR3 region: CASSRDFEQYF. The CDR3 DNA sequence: TGTGCCAGTTCCCGGGATTTCGAGCAGTACTTC.

CDR3 sequence (DNA): TGTGCCAGCTCCCCGGGACTTGGAGAGACCCAGTACTTC. It translates to CASSPGLGETQYF. V and J are TRBV18 and TRBJ2-5; possibly TRBD2 for D (6 bases). The ends were cut back, 6 bases at V and 4 bases at J, with 12 bases in the middle. This CDR3 has 13 residues. Germline lookup yields CDR1 KGHSH and CDR2 LQKENI.

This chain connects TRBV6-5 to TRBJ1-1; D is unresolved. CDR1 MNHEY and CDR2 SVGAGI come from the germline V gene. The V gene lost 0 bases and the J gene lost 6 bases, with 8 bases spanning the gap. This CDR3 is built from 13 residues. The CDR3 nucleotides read TGTGCCAGCAGTTACTCGTCCCCCCCTGAAGCTTTCTTT. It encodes CASSYSSPPEAFF.

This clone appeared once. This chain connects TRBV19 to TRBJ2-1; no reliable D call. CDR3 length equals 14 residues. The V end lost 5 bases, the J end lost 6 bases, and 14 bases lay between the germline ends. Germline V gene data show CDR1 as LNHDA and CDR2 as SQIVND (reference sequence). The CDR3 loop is CASSGYSQANEQFF. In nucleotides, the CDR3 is TGTGCCAGTAGTGGCTACAGCCAAGCCAATGAGCAGTTCTTC.

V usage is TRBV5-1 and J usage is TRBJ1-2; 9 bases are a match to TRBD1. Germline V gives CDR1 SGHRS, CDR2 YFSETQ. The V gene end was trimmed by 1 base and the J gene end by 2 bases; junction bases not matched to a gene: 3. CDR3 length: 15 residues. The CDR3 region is CASSLSGTGNYGYTF. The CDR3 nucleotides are TGCGCCAGCAGCTTGTCCGGGACAGGGAACTATGGCTACACCTTC.

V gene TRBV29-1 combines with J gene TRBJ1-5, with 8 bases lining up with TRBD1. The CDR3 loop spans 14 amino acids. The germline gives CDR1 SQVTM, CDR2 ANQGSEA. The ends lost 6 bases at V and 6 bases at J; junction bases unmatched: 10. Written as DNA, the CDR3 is TGCAGCGTCGATTATGGGACAGGAGGTCAGCCCCAGCATTTT. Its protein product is CSVDYGTGGQPQHF.

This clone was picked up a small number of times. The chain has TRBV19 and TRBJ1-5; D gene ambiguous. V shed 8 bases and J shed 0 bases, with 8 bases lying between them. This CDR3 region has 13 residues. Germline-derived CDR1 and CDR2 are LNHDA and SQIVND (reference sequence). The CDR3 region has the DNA TGTGCCAGTGGCCGGGTTAGCAATCAGCCCCAGCATTTT. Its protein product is CASGRVSNQPQHF.

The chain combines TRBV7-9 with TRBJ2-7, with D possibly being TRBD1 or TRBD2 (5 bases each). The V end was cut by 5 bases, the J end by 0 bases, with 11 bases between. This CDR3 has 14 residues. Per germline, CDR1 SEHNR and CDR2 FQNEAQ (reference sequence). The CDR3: CASSPGALSYEQYF. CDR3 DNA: TGTGCCAGCAGCCCCGGGGCCCTCTCCTACGAGCAGTACTTC.

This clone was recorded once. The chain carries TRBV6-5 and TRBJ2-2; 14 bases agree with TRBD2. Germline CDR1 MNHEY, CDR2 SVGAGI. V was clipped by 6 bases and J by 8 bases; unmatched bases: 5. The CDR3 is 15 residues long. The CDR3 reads CASSWTSGRQGELFF. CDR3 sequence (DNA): TGTGCCAGCAGCTGGACTAGCGGGAGGCAAGGGGAGCTGTTTTTT.

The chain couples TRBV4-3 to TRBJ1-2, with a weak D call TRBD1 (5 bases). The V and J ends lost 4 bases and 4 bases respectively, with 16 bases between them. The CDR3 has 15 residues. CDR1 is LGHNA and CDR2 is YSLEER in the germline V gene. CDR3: CASSPTRGGSYGYTF. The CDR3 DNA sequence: TGCGCCAGCAGCCCCACAAGGGGCGGCTCCTATGGCTACACCTTC.